A single T cell receptor beta chain is shown here with its context. Antigen unknown. This sample is drawn from a study of T cell responses to AZD1222 COVID-19 vaccine. General study points: Increased Spike-specific TCR breadth and depth were observed after two AZD1222 doses. Most donors were white British, females outnumbered males, and clonal diversity was possibly underestimated.

Method: immunoSEQ multiplex PCR; TCRdb's copy keeps in-frame clones and lacks some. The sample includes about 150,000 clones, approximately 92% of them seen just once. Timing groups of about 4 and about 12 weeks for second doses were pooled. Sequencing used peripheral blood, obtained 28 days after the second AZD1222 dose. The TCR originated in an adult who received the AZD1222 COVID-19 vaccine.

The CDR3 loop is CASSPPGQGAGAFF. CDR3 sequence (DNA): TGTGCCAGCAGCCCCCCGGGACAGGGGGCAGGAGCTTTCTTT. V and J are TRBV7-9 and TRBJ1-1; TRBD1 matches at 12 bases. Germline V gives CDR1 SEHNR, CDR2 FQNEAQ (reference sequence). The CDR3 has 14 residues. Losses at the gene ends were 5 bases for V and 10 bases for J; bases not matched to a gene: 8.